This T cell receptor beta chain is from a study of blood T cell repertoires in COVID-19 (dated by TCRdb to the early 2020s). About the investigation overall: Samples from collaborators originated in the United States, Italy and Spain and spanned both the acute and convalescent phases of COVID-19. The material from the prospective study consisted of cDNA or gDNA derived from T cells, B-cell-depleted T cells, or PBMCs. Deeply sampled blood TCRbeta repertoires from subjects exposed to, actively infected with, or recovered from COVID-19 were included in the dataset. A freely available public database, intended as a resource for researchers studying the immune response to SARS-CoV-2, is where the repertoires were released. The samples were drawn from the first 160 participants of the ongoing ImmuneRACE study and from over 950 subjects provided by 6 global collaborators. The sample metadata nearly always contained a de-identified subject ID, COVID-19 status, age in years and sex. HLA class I and class II types, where available, came from metadata supplied by the sample provider rather than from assay-based typing.

General conclusions and limits of the study: The quantity of clinical and demographic metadata differed by source and by participant and was supplied without curation.

Via the germline V gene, CDR1 is LGHNA and CDR2 YNFKEQ. Trimming at the junction amounts to 1 base on V and 3 bases on J, and the germline ends lie 7 bases apart. Spanning cysteine to phenylalanine, the CDR3 consists of 13 amino acids. This entry keeps only the CDR3 DNA: 39 bases, framed from base 1. The immunoSEQ Assay, a bias-controlled multiplex PCR, was used to amplify TCRbeta CDR3 regions from genomic DNA. Under the source paper's analysis protocol: Nucleated cell counts per sample were estimated from amplification of reference gene primers within the assay. Sequence reads were collapsed and filtered to measure the absolute abundance of every unique TCRbeta CDR3 rearrangement. For each sample, productive Simpson clonality was calculated as the square root of Simpson's diversity index across productive rearrangements. TCRdb re-hosts the immuneACCESS table, in-frame sequences only. Its copies lack some clones; in the studies checked, an unresolved V gene accounts for under half of them, and the cause for the rest is not known. V and J calls and clone size come straight from that table; D and trimming were deduced from the DNA. The sample table contains roughly 160,000 clones; only one count was recorded for roughly 87% of them. The ten largest make up about 7% of the sample.

In the prospective study, participants were about 18 to 95 years old, resided in about two dozen geographic areas of the United States, and were enrolled through a virtual design. In the prospective study, cohorts were assigned on the basis of participant-reported clinical history obtained from a screening survey and a study questionnaire. Recovered participants in ImmuneRACE Cohort 3 were defined by two consecutive negative NP/OP PCR tests, clearance by a healthcare professional, or resolution of symptoms. Mobile phlebotomists in the prospective study collected whole blood, serum and a nasopharyngeal or oropharyngeal swab from every participant. Prospective study participants could optionally give additional blood draws and questionnaires over an approximately 2-month period. Before DNA extraction, prospective study blood samples were shipped either frozen or at room temperature. A word on this clone: Its antigen is still unknown. No qualities accompany the bases; no much larger clone lies one base away.

Sequences were obtained from PBMCs or T cells enriched from blood (not recorded which). This TCR was sampled from a woman in her forties or fifties who had recovered from COVID-19. The rearranged chain carries TRBV4-2 and TRBJ2-7; 5 matching bases give a weak D call of TRBD1. The CDR3 protein sequence reads: CASSQGQYYEQYF. The DNA reads TGTGCCAGCAGCCAAGGACAGTACTACGAGCAGTACTTC.